A selection of T cell receptor beta chains follows, all from one sample in a study of T-cell memory formation after mild COVID-19. TCRdb re-derived calls from the 5' RACE reads in MiXCR, one entry per CDR3 protein. The sample includes 400,000 to 500,000 distinct CDR3 sequences, 20% to 30% seen only once; the top ten take roughly 8.7%. Sequencing was done on a sample of PBMCs or a T cell subset sorted from them (not recorded which). These receptors were collected from an adult woman who had mild COVID-19 (a few samples of this study predate the infection). Cell type and time point are not known. Each CDR3 is given with its conserved first and last residue. D genes are given only for firm matches. Size tells how often a clone was seen (once, few, many) or the class of an expanded clone, and some rows leave it out.

j_call	d_call	clone_size	v_call	cdr3_nt	cdr3_aa
TRBJ2-1	-	-	TRBV6-5	TGTGCCACCGCCCCTGGGTGGGAGATCGGCAATGAGCAGTTCTTC	CATAPGWEIGNEQFF
TRBJ2-3	-	many	TRBV2	TGTGCCAGCAGTGATGTCCGACAGAGCACAGATACGCAGTATTTT	CASSDVRQSTDTQYF
TRBJ1-4	-	few	TRBV12-3/TRBV12-4	TGTGCCAGCAGAGCACAGGGAGCTCTTGGTGAAAAACTGTTTTTT	CASRAQGALGEKLFF
TRBJ2-7	-	few	TRBV7-9	TGTGCCAGTGGGGTTAGCTACGAGCAGTACTTC	CASGVSYEQYF
TRBJ2-6	-	few	TRBV19	TGTGCCAGTACCCCCACTCACTCTGGGGCCAACGTCCTGACTTTC	CASTPTHSGANVLTF
TRBJ1-5	-	-	TRBV6-6	TGTGCCAGCCGTACCCAGGCAACCCTGGACCAGCCCCAGCATTTT	CASRTQATLDQPQHF
TRBJ2-1	TRBD2	-	TRBV12-3/TRBV12-4	TGTGCCAGCAGTTTCCCTCGGGGGGGCTGGAATGAGCAGTTCTTC	CASSFPRGGWNEQFF
TRBJ2-1	TRBD1	-	TRBV19	TGTGCCAGTAGCCCATGGGACAGCTATTACAATGAGCAGTTCTTC	CASSPWDSYYNEQFF
TRBJ2-2	-	-	TRBV7-6	TGTGCCAGCAGCTTAGCGAACAGTCGCGCCGGGGAGCTGTTTTTT	CASSLANSRAGELFF
TRBJ2-1	-	-	TRBV7-6	TGTGCCAGCAGCTTATGGGGTGGCAGGGTCAATGAGCAGTTCTTC	CASSLWGGRVNEQFF
TRBJ2-2	-	-	TRBV15	TGTGCCACCAGCAGAGACTTTGGGGTGCTGTTTTTT	CATSRDFGVLFF
TRBJ1-5	-	-	TRBV20-1	TGCAGTGCTAGCGATGCCCGCGAGGGTCGGCAGCCCCAGCATTTT	CSASDAREGRQPQHF
TRBJ2-2	-	many	TRBV11-2	TGTGCCAGCAGCTTAGTTCCCGGGGAGCTGTTTTTT	CASSLVPGELFF
TRBJ2-2	TRBD2	few	TRBV9	TGTGCCAGCAGCGCCAGCGGGAGGGCCCGGGGGGAGCTGTTTTTT	CASSASGRARGELFF
TRBJ2-3	-	many	TRBV5-1	TGCGCCAGCAGCTTGGAGGTAGATACGCAGTATTTT	CASSLEVDTQYF
TRBJ1-6	TRBD1	few	TRBV27	TGTGCCAGCAGTTTTGGACAGGGGGCTTTAGCGTCCTATAATTCACCCCTCCACTTT	CASSFGQGALASYNSPLHF
TRBJ2-3	-	few	TRBV5-5	TGTGCCAGCACCGGACAGTGGACAGATACGCAGTATTTT	CASTGQWTDTQYF
TRBJ2-5	TRBD2	-	TRBV20-1	TGCAGTGCGCTGGAACCGGGACTAGCGGGGGAGACCCAGTACTTC	CSALEPGLAGETQYF
TRBJ2-1	TRBD1	few	TRBV5-1	TGCGCCAGCAGCCCAGCCGGGGACAGGATGGGGAATGAGCAGTTCTTC	CASSPAGDRMGNEQFF
TRBJ2-1	-	-	TRBV10-3	TGTGCCATCAGTGAGTCGGAGGGCAGGGTCTACAATGAGCAGTTCTTC	CAISESEGRVYNEQFF
TRBJ1-5	TRBD1	few	TRBV12-3/TRBV12-4	TGTGCCAGCAGTTTAAGTGCAGGGGGCGGGCAGCCCCAGCATTTT	CASSLSAGGGQPQHF
TRBJ2-4	TRBD2	-	TRBV19	TGTGCCAGTAGTATAGATCCTAGCGGGCCAAACATTCAGTACTTC	CASSIDPSGPNIQYF
TRBJ1-5	TRBD1	-	TRBV6-1	TGTGCCAGCAGCCCCCGGGACAGGGCCAATCAGCCCCAGCATTTT	CASSPRDRANQPQHF
TRBJ2-3	-	few	TRBV7-9	TGTGCCAGCAGCAGGGGGGGCAGTGGGACAGATACGCAGTATTTT	CASSRGGSGTDTQYF
TRBJ2-3	-	few	TRBV30	TGTGCCTGGAGTGTACATAGGGGTGATACGCAGTATTTT	CAWSVHRGDTQYF
TRBJ2-3	-	few	TRBV7-3	TGTGCCAGCAGCCCCGGGGCTAGCACAGATACGCAGTATTTT	CASSPGASTDTQYF
TRBJ1-4	-	-	TRBV4-1	TGCGCCAGCAGCCTTACCGGGCCCCTTTTT	CASSLTGPLF
TRBJ2-5	TRBD2	-	TRBV20-1	TGCAGTGCTGCTCTAGCGGGGGGGCCATTGCAAGAGACCCAGTACTTC	CSAALAGGPLQETQYF
TRBJ2-4	-	-	TRBV20-1	TGCAGTGCTAGAGATCTTTCGGGAGCCAAAAACATTCAGTACTTC	CSARDLSGAKNIQYF
TRBJ1-5	-	few	TRBV13	TGTGCCAGCAGCTTAGGCCCGGGAGGGGGCAATCAGCCCCAGCATTTT	CASSLGPGGGNQPQHF
TRBJ2-7	TRBD1	few	TRBV5-1	TGCGCCAGCAGCGAGGGGGACAGGGGCTACGAGCAGTACTTC	CASSEGDRGYEQYF
TRBJ2-3	-	-	TRBV10-3	TGTGCCATCAGTGAGGTGACAGATACAGATACGCAGTATTTT	CAISEVTDTDTQYF
TRBJ2-3	TRBD1	-	TRBV2	TGTGCCAGCAGTGTTGGGACAGGGGTGGCAGATACGCAGTATTTT	CASSVGTGVADTQYF
TRBJ2-7	-	few	TRBV5-1	TGCGCCAGCAGCTTGGTAGTGGGCAGCGAGCAGTACTTC	CASSLVVGSEQYF
TRBJ2-4	TRBD1	-	TRBV5-1	TGCGCCAGCAGCTTGGAGGGGGACAGGACAACGCAGTACTTC	CASSLEGDRTTQYF
TRBJ2-1	-	few	TRBV24-1	TGTGCCACCAGTGACCTGTGGGGCAATGAGCAGTTCTTC	CATSDLWGNEQFF
TRBJ1-1	-	many	TRBV6-5	TGTGCCAGCAGTTACGGGAGTGGGATCGTGAACACTGAAGCTTTCTTT	CASSYGSGIVNTEAFF
TRBJ2-1	TRBD1	-	TRBV24-1	TGTGCCACCAGTGATTTGGAGACAGGGGGCACCTACAATGAGCAGTTCTTC	CATSDLETGGTYNEQFF
TRBJ2-5	-	-	TRBV10-3	TGTGCCATCAGTGAGGACCTGGACCCATACCAAGAGACCCAGTACTTC	CAISEDLDPYQETQYF
TRBJ1-2	TRBD1	-	TRBV5-1	TGCGCCAGCAGCATGACGGGACAGAATAAAGCGGAAGGCTACACCTTC	CASSMTGQNKAEGYTF
TRBJ2-7	-	few	TRBV2	TGTGCCAGCAGTGTGGCCACCTACGAGCAGTACTTC	CASSVATYEQYF
TRBJ1-5	-	-	TRBV5-1	TGCGCCAGCAGCTTCTCGCAGGGAAACGACCCCCAGCATTTT	CASSFSQGNDPQHF
TRBJ1-5	-	few	TRBV21-1	TGTGCCAGCAGCAAACATAAGCGACAGCCTAATCAGCCCCAGCATTTT	CASSKHKRQPNQPQHF
TRBJ2-5	-	few	TRBV20-1	TGCAGTGCCATGGACCACCAGGGACGGAAGACCCAGTACTTC	CSAMDHQGRKTQYF
TRBJ2-1	-	few	TRBV4-3	TGCGCCAGCAGCCACCGGGGAAGGGCTACCTGGAAAACTGCTTACAATGAGCAGTTCTTC	CASSHRGRATWKTAYNEQFF
TRBJ2-7	-	many	TRBV9	TGTGCCAGCAGCGTAGAGTTGGGGGAGCAGTACTTC	CASSVELGEQYF
TRBJ2-1	TRBD2	-	TRBV15	TGTGCCACCAGCAGATCCCCCCTCGGCGGGAGGGCCAGAAATGAGCAGTTCTTC	CATSRSPLGGRARNEQFF
TRBJ2-1	TRBD2	-	TRBV7-8	TGTGCCAGCAGTCCCCAGACTAGCGGGGGCTCCTACAATGAGCAGTTCTTC	CASSPQTSGGSYNEQFF
TRBJ1-2	-	-	TRBV4-1	TGCGCCAGCAGCCAAGGTACCCTCAAGACTGATTACTATGGCTACACCTTC	CASSQGTLKTDYYGYTF
TRBJ1-1	-	-	TRBV20-1	TGCAGTGCTTTAGCAGGGAACACTGAAGCTTTCTTT	CSALAGNTEAFF
TRBJ2-1	-	-	TRBV6-2/TRBV6-3	TGTGCCAGCAGGGAGTGGGTAGATAATGGCAATGAGCAGTTCTTC	CASREWVDNGNEQFF
TRBJ2-2	-	-	TRBV24-1	TGTGCCGCCCTAAACATGAACACCGGGGAGCTGTTTTTT	CAALNMNTGELFF
TRBJ2-7	TRBD1	once	TRBV30	TGTGCCTGGAGTGTGGGGACAGGGGATAAGTACTTC	CAWSVGTGDKYF